This is a list of T cell receptor beta chains from one sample in a study of T cell responses to AZD1222 COVID-19 vaccine. Sequencing used immunoSEQ multiplex PCR; TCRdb keeps in-frame clones, though not all of them. The table lists 84,000 or so clones, around 90% of them singletons, with roughly 5.1% in the top ten. Sequences were derived from peripheral blood, sampled on day 0 of MenACWY control vaccination. Source of these receptors: an adult in good health. CDR3s include the opening cysteine and the closing phenylalanine or tryptophan. The D gene is left open where the match is weak. Only part of the rows carry a size: once, few, many, or a class if the clone is expanded.

V	J	D	size	DNA	CDR3
TRBV20-1	TRBJ1-6	-	-	TGCAGTGCTAGTACAGATGTCAATTCACCCCTCCACTTT	CSASTDVNSPLHF
TRBV19	TRBJ1-5	-	-	TGTGCCAGTAACGACGGATATAGCAATCAGCCCCAGCATTTT	CASNDGYSNQPQHF
TRBV19	TRBJ1-1	-	-	TGTGCCAGCAAAGCCGCTGGGACATTAAACACTGAAGCTTTCTTT	CASKAAGTLNTEAFF
TRBV7-9	TRBJ1-3	TRBD1	-	TGTGCCAGCAGCTTAGGAGACAGGGGAGGTGGAAACACCATATATTTT	CASSLGDRGGGNTIYF
TRBV4-3	TRBJ1-1	-	once	TGCGCCAGCAGCCAAGCAGAGGGACTGTACACTGAAGCTTTCTTT	CASSQAEGLYTEAFF
TRBV6-2/TRBV6-3	TRBJ1-1	-	-	TGTGCCAGCAGCCACGCCTGGAACAGGGATCTGAACACTGAAGCTTTCTTT	CASSHAWNRDLNTEAFF
TRBV3-1/TRBV3-2	TRBJ1-5	-	few	TGTGCCAGCAGCCAAGGGGTGGGGGTTCGACAGCCCCAGCATTTT	CASSQGVGVRQPQHF
TRBV3-1/TRBV3-2	TRBJ1-4	-	-	TGTGCCAGCAGCCAAGGTCAGGGGCGAGAAAAACTGTTTTTT	CASSQGQGREKLFF
TRBV25-1	TRBJ1-1	-	-	TGTGCCAGCAGTGAATTAGGGGGGGCGGGTTACACTGAAGCTTTCTTT	CASSELGGAGYTEAFF
TRBV15	TRBJ1-1	TRBD1	-	TGTGCCACCACCTCGCGGGGGACAGGGACTGAAGCTTTCTTT	CATTSRGTGTEAFF
TRBV13	TRBJ1-1	-	once	TGTGCCAGCAGCTTGGGGTGGACTGAAGCTTTCTTT	CASSLGWTEAFF
TRBV5-1	TRBJ1-2	TRBD1	-	TGCGCCAGCAGCGAGGGACAGGGAGCCTATGGCTACACCTTC	CASSEGQGAYGYTF
TRBV7-8	TRBJ1-4	TRBD1	-	TGTGCCAGCAGCTCATGGACAGGGGACACTAATGAAAAACTGTTTTTT	CASSSWTGDTNEKLFF
TRBV6-6	TRBJ2-7	-	-	TGTGCCAGCAGTTACTCCCTGGACGGAGCCTACGAGCAGTACTTC	CASSYSLDGAYEQYF
TRBV10-2	TRBJ1-1	TRBD1	-	TGCGCCAGCGTCGCGACAGGGAGTAGCACTGAAGCTTTCTTT	CASVATGSSTEAFF
TRBV20-1	TRBJ2-7	TRBD1	-	TGCAGTGCTCCACAGGGGTTCGAGCAGTACTTC	CSAPQGFEQYF
TRBV5-4	TRBJ1-1	-	-	TGTGCCAGCAGCTTGGCGGGGGGCGCTGAAGCTTTCTTT	CASSLAGGAEAFF
TRBV6-2/TRBV6-3	TRBJ1-2	-	-	TGTGCCAGCAGTCGCTCAGGGTATAATAACTATGGCTACACCTTC	CASSRSGYNNYGYTF
TRBV3-1/TRBV3-2	TRBJ2-5	-	-	TGTGCCAGCAGCCAAGTCGGAGGGGGCTTCCAAGAGACCCAGTACTTC	CASSQVGGGFQETQYF
TRBV19	TRBJ1-5	TRBD1	-	TGTGCCAGTAGTTCCCGGCCCGGGACAGGTTCCAATCAGCCCCAGCATTTT	CASSSRPGTGSNQPQHF
TRBV7-2	TRBJ2-7	-	-	TGTGCCAGCAGCCTTACCTACGAGCAGTACTTC	CASSLTYEQYF
TRBV3-1/TRBV3-2	TRBJ2-2	TRBD1	-	TGTGCCAGCAGCTCGGGACAGGGCGGGGAGCTGTTTTTT	CASSSGQGGELFF
TRBV7-6	TRBJ2-2	TRBD2	-	TGTGCCAGCAGCTTAGCGCGATCGGGGGGAAGGACCGGGGAGCTGTTTTTT	CASSLARSGGRTGELFF
TRBV4-1	TRBJ1-4	TRBD1	-	TGCGCCAGCAGCCAGGGGGACAGGGCGGGAACTAATGAAAAACTGTTTTTT	CASSQGDRAGTNEKLFF
TRBV7-9	TRBJ2-7	TRBD2	-	TGTGCCAGCAGCTCCCCAGCTAGCGGGATCTACGAGCAGTACTTC	CASSSPASGIYEQYF
TRBV28	TRBJ1-2	-	-	TGTGCCAGCAGATCCCCCCCCAACTATGGCTACACCTTC	CASRSPPNYGYTF
TRBV21-1	TRBJ2-2	-	-	TGTGCCAGCAGCAAAGGGGACGCCGCAGACATAAACACCGGGGAGCTGTTTTTT	CASSKGDAADINTGELFF
TRBV2	TRBJ1-2	TRBD1	-	TGTGCCAGCAGTGAACAGGGGGCTAACTATGGCTACACCTTC	CASSEQGANYGYTF
TRBV2	TRBJ1-6	TRBD1	-	TGTGCCAGCAGTGAGGACAGGGGGGTTACTAATTCACCCCTCCACTTT	CASSEDRGVTNSPLHF
TRBV5-1	TRBJ1-4	-	-	TGCGCCAGCAACCAGAGGGGCACCACTAATGAAAAACTGTTTTTT	CASNQRGTTNEKLFF
TRBV12-3/TRBV12-4	TRBJ2-3	-	-	TGTGCCAGCGGATCGGACAATACGCAGTATTTT	CASGSDNTQYF
TRBV5-8	TRBJ1-3	TRBD1	-	TGTGCCAGCAGCGAGGGACAGTACTCTGGAAACACCATATATTTT	CASSEGQYSGNTIYF
TRBV7-2	TRBJ2-3	TRBD1	-	TGTGCCAGCAGCCCCGAAACATGGGACAGGGGTCTAGATACGCAGTATTTT	CASSPETWDRGLDTQYF
TRBV4-1	TRBJ2-3	-	-	TGCGCCAGCAGCTTACGCGGGACAGCAGCCACAGATACGCAGTATTTT	CASSLRGTAATDTQYF
TRBV5-5	TRBJ2-2	-	-	TGTGCCAGCAGCTTACAGGGAACCGGGGAGCTGTTTTTT	CASSLQGTGELFF
TRBV7-2	TRBJ2-1	-	-	TGTGCCAGCAGCTTAACCCTGTGGGGGCGGATCAGAAGCAATGAGCAGTTCTTC	CASSLTLWGRIRSNEQFF
TRBV19	TRBJ1-1	-	-	TGTGCCAGTAGTATACGGACGGTACTCGGGACTGAAGCTTTCTTT	CASSIRTVLGTEAFF
TRBV30	TRBJ1-5	-	-	TGTGCCTGGAGTCCCAAAGCCGGGGGCGGAAATCAGCCCCAGCATTTT	CAWSPKAGGGNQPQHF
TRBV19	TRBJ1-1	TRBD1	once	TGTGCCGCGATCATCCGGGACAGGGGACGGACTGAAGCTTTCTTT	CAAIIRDRGRTEAFF
TRBV10-3	TRBJ2-2	-	-	TGTGCCATCAGTGAGGACGGAACCGGGGAGCTGTTTTTT	CAISEDGTGELFF
TRBV5-5	TRBJ1-2	TRBD1	-	TGTGCCAGCAGCCCAGGACAGGTGACATCCTATGGCTACACCTTC	CASSPGQVTSYGYTF
TRBV28	TRBJ2-4	-	-	TGTGCCAGCAACGCAGGTCAAGAAAACATTCAGTACTTC	CASNAGQENIQYF
TRBV4-3	TRBJ2-1	-	-	TGCGCCAGCAGCCAAGATCGGCAGGGCTGGGGTGAGCAGTTCTTC	CASSQDRQGWGEQFF